The source of this T cell receptor beta chain is a study of beta chain features in type 1 diabetes. This clone was seen repeatedly, ten times or more. What it recognizes is unknown. Study-level findings and limits: Diminished insertions and augmented deletions at VDJ junctions characterized type 1 diabetes patients.

The CDR3 is made up of 14 amino acids. CDR1 and CDR2 (germline): SEHNR, FQNEAQ (reference sequence). V lost 5 bases to trimming and J lost 5 bases; unmatched junction nucleotides: 9. The entirety of the isolated RNA underwent reverse transcription, so expressed TCRB transcripts were sequenced. Generated by immunoSEQ multiplex PCR, the TCRdb table keeps only in-frame clones and is missing some. The table lists 860,000 or so clones, 15% to 20% of them singletons, with 0.02% to 0.03% in the top ten. The sequence derives from a woman aged 18-29 years in good health. This chain joins TRBV7-9 and TRBJ2-7, with 7 bases identical to TRBD2. Sequencing was carried out using naive CD4+ T cells from blood. Here the CDR3 reads CASSPGRGGDEQYF. CDR3 bases: TGTGCCAGCAGCCCAGGGCGGGGAGGGGACGAGCAGTACTTC.